What follows describes a single TCR beta chain. Antigen specificity is unknown. The study drew the donors from its approximately 120-subject validation cohort, separate from the 666-subject first cohort. The sample originates from a study of cytomegalovirus exposure and HLA in healthy donors. Overall study context: A later analysis reported the roughly 130 validation repertoires used the same platform as the 666 first-cohort repertoires. General study findings and limits: The study labeled 164 TCR beta chains cytomegalovirus-associated. The tendency of first-cohort TCR clusters to co-occur in the 120 validation repertoires was identified by a subsequent analysis.

Profiling relied on immunoSEQ multiplex PCR, and the TCRdb table lists in-frame clones only, not all of them. This sample has some 150,000 clones, with 86% found just once. This CDR3 comprises 18 residues. From germline, CDR1 is SGHTA and CDR2 FQGNSA. Trimming cost V 5 bases and J 1 base; bases outside gene matches: 12. Sequenced sample: PBMCs. This sequence joins TRBV7-2 and TRBJ2-3, with TRBD2 matching 10 bases. The clonotype was recovered from a man between 18 and 35 years old in good health and CMV-seropositive. Here the CDR3 DNA reads TGTGCCAGCAGCCCCCAGTGGCGGAGCGGGGGGGGCACAGATACGCAGTATTTT. The encoded protein is CASSPQWRSGGGTDTQYF.